These 12 T cell receptor beta chains came from one sample sequenced in a study of blood T cell repertoires in COVID-19. Method: immunoSEQ multiplex PCR; TCRdb's copy keeps in-frame clones and lacks some. This table has approximately 260,000 clones, around 90% appearing once. What was sequenced was PBMCs or T cells enriched from blood (not recorded which). These receptors came from a woman aged 18 to 35 who had recovered from COVID-19.

The genes are TRBV7-9 and TRBJ2-7; D is unresolved. Germline assignment: CDR1 SEHNR and CDR2 FQNEAQ (reference sequence). Trimming stripped 1 base from V and 5 bases from J, with 3 bases between. The CDR3 runs 11 residues. In nucleotides, the CDR3 is TGTGCCAGCAGCTTAGGCGACGAGCAGTACTTC. It encodes CASSLGDEQYF.

V and J are TRBV18 and TRBJ1-5; D perhaps matches TRBD1 (5 bases). The germline CDR1 and CDR2 sequences are KGHSH and LQKENI. The CDR3 totals 15 residues. V lost 6 bases to trimming and J lost 1 base, with 13 bases between them. This CDR3 is CASSLGGMSNQPQHF. The CDR3 DNA follows: TGTGCCAGCTCCCTGGGGGGGATGAGCAATCAGCCCCAGCATTTT. Variable domain in full (rest from reference TRBV18 and TRBJ1-5): NAGVMQNPRHLVRRRGQEARLRCSPMKGHSHVYWYRQLPEEGLKFMVYLQKENIIDESGMPKERFSAEFPKEGPSILRIQQVVRGDSAAYFCASSLGGMSNQPQHFGDGTRLSIL.

This chain joins TRBV7-9 and TRBJ2-1, with 7 bases matching TRBD1. From germline, CDR1 is SEHNR and CDR2 FQNEAQ (reference sequence). Trimming cost V 4 bases and J 4 bases; bases outside gene matches: 7. The CDR3 contains 15 residues. The CDR3 spells CASSSGTDGYNEQFF. CDR3 DNA: TGTGCCAGCAGCTCCGGGACAGATGGATACAATGAGCAGTTCTTC.

The V and J genes are TRBV7-9 and TRBJ1-2; TRBD1 agrees at 7 bases. The CDR3 runs 13 residues. V lost 5 bases to trimming and J lost 4 bases; unmatched junction nucleotides: 4. Germline assignment: CDR1 SEHNR and CDR2 FQNEAQ (reference sequence). The CDR3 loop reads CASSPTGVYGYTF. CDR3 nucleotides: TGTGCCAGCAGCCCTACAGGGGTCTATGGCTACACCTTC. Based on the CDR3 plus reference TRBV7-9 and TRBJ1-2, the full variable domain is DTGVSQNPRHKITKRGQNVTFRCDPISEHNRLYWYRQTLGQGPEFLTYFQNEAQLEKSRLLSDRFSAERPKGSFSTLEIQRTEQGDSAMYLCASSPTGVYGYTFGSGTRLTVV.

The chain combines TRBV5-1 with TRBJ2-7, with 9 bases that match TRBD1. The germline gives CDR1 SGHRS, CDR2 YFSETQ. The junction had 9 bases not matched to a gene; V was cut back by 3 bases and J by 2 bases. CDR3 length: 16 residues. CDR3 nucleotide sequence: TGCGCCAGCAGCTCAACTTCCGGGACAGGGACCTACGAGCAGTACTTC. This translates into CASSSTSGTGTYEQYF. Full variable domain (outside the CDR3, taken from reference TRBV5-1 and TRBJ2-7): KAGVTQTPRYLIKTRGQQVTLSCSPISGHRSVSWYQQTPGQGLQFLFEYFSETQRNKGNFPGRFSGRQFSNSRSEMNVSTLELGDSALYLCASSSTSGTGTYEQYFGPGTRLTVT.

CDR3 coding DNA: TGTGCCAGCAGCCCGGGGACAGGGTCTGATGGCTACACCTTC. Protein sequence: CASSPGTGSDGYTF. The gene calls are TRBV7-9 and TRBJ1-2, with 9 bases matching TRBD1. This CDR3 has 14 amino acids. Unmatched junction bases numbered 7, after V lost 5 bases and J lost 6 bases. CDR1 is SEHNR, CDR2 FQNEAQ, per germline (reference sequence).

The chain joins TRBV3-1 (or the pseudogene TRBV3-2) to TRBJ2-1; D not resolved. Looked up from germline, CDR1 is LGHDT and CDR2 is YNNKEL (reference sequence). The V end was cut by 0 bases, the J end by 8 bases, with 5 bases between. This CDR3 region has 12 residues. The CDR3 loop reads CASSQESYEQFF. DNA for the CDR3: TGTGCCAGCAGCCAAGAGAGCTATGAGCAGTTCTTC.

The count of this clone is one. The chain employs TRBV11-3 and TRBJ1-5, with 9 positions matching TRBD1. Germline V gene lookup returns CDR1 SGHNT and CDR2 YENEEA. V lost 5 bases to trimming and J lost 4 bases; unmatched junction nucleotides: 6. This CDR3 contains 15 residues. Here the CDR3 reads CASSPGQGGNQPQHF. The CDR3 nucleotides read TGTGCCAGCAGCCCGGGACAGGGTGGAAATCAGCCCCAGCATTTT. The full variable domain, completed using reference TRBV11-3 and TRBJ1-5, is EAGVVQSPRYKIIEKKQPVAFWCNPISGHNTLYWYLQNLGQGPELLIRYENEEAVDDSQLPKDRFSAERLKGVDSTLKIQPAELGDSAVYLCASSPGQGGNQPQHFGDGTRLSIL.

The chain couples TRBV3-1 (or the pseudogene TRBV3-2) to TRBJ1-3; unclear D gene. V was cut by 4 bases and J by 2 bases, with 9 bases left in between. The CDR3 consists of 14 residues. In germline, CDR1 is LGHDT, CDR2 YNNKEL (reference sequence). The CDR3 nucleotides are TGTGCCAGCAGCCCCTATGGAGCTGGAAACACCATATATTTT. It specifies CASSPYGAGNTIYF.

The V and J genes are TRBV18 and TRBJ2-1, with 7 nucleotides matching TRBD2. The J segment lost 2 bases and the V segment lost 3 bases, leaving 7 bases of the junction unmatched. Germline V gene sequence: CDR1 KGHSH, CDR2 LQKENI. There are 16 residues in the CDR3. The CDR3 DNA follows: TGTGCCAGCTCACCCCTTAGCGGGCGCACCTACAATGAGCAGTTCTTC. Translation gives CASSPLSGRTYNEQFF.

V and J are TRBV7-2 and TRBJ1-1, with 8 bases fitting TRBD1. The CDR3 spans 14 residues. CDR1 is SGHTA, CDR2 FQGNSA, per germline. V shed 5 bases, J shed 7 bases, and the junction held 9 bases outside the gene matches. The CDR3 reads CASSQYQGANEAFF. CDR3 bases: TGTGCCAGCAGCCAATACCAGGGGGCTAATGAAGCTTTCTTT.

The chain couples TRBV25-1 to TRBJ2-5; perhaps TRBD1 as D (5 bases). This CDR3 is 12 amino acids long. Per the germline V gene, CDR1 is MGHDK and CDR2 is SYGVNS. The CDR3 loop is CAAGNKQETQYF. The CDR3 coding sequence is TGTGCGGCAGGGAATAAACAAGAGACCCAGTACTTC.